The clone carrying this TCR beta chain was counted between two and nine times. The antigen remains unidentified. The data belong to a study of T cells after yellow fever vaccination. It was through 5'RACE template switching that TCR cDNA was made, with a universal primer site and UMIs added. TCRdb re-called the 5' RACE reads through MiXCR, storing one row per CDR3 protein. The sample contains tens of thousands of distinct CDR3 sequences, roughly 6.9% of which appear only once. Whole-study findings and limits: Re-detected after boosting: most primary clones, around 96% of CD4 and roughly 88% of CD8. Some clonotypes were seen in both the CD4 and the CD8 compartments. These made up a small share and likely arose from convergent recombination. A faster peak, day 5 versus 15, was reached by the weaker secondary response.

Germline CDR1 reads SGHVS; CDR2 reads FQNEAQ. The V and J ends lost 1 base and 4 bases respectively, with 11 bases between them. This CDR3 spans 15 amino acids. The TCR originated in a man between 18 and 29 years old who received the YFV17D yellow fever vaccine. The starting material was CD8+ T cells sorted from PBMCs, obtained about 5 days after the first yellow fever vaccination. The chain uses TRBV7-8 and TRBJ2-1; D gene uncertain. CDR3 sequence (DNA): TGTGCCAGCAGCTTAGTCTTGGGCAGGTACAATGAGCAGTTCTTC. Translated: CASSLVLGRYNEQFF.